This T cell receptor beta chain is drawn from a study of blood T cell dynamics during melanoma immunotherapy. Study information: Metastatic melanoma patients received first-line pembrolizumab or nivolumab plus ipilimumab. Study-wide points: The most clonal sorted CD8+ subset, immune-effector cells, was closest to cell-free DNA CDR3 sequences.

A remark on this clone: What it recognizes is unknown.

Time point here: week 3, after first cycle of checkpoint inhibitor. Blood was drawn before treatment and at week 3 after checkpoint blockade. No patient had earlier systemic cancer treatment, concurrent immunosuppressants, or another active cancer. Sequencing was performed with immunoSEQ multiplex PCR; in TCRdb, only in-frame clones are kept and a portion is missing. This sample carries some 16,000 clones, 94% of them seen once, and the ten largest clones take around 0.2%. Germline CDR1 SGHAT, CDR2 FQNNGV. Trimming cost V 1 base and J 3 bases; bases outside gene matches: 10. There are 17 residues in the CDR3.

The gene calls are TRBV11-2 and TRBJ1-1; TRBD1 matches at 8 bases. The sample here was effector memory CD8+ T cells from blood, taken from a patient treated with checkpoint blockade. The clonotype originates from a human donor with melanoma. The CDR3: CASSLARTGWEDTEAFF. The CDR3 DNA follows: TGTGCCAGCAGCTTAGCGAGGACAGGGTGGGAAGACACTGAAGCTTTCTTT.